This T cell receptor beta chain was identified during a study of T cells in Graves' hyperthyroidism and ophthalmopathy (dated by TCRdb to between 2018 and 2020). In the study overall: Peripheral blood was collected at initial diagnosis, before any treatment. TCR V-J signatures able to tell the groups apart were searched for in a discovery cohort of 90 to 100 patients, of whom around 43 had Graves' ophthalmopathy and around 57 had stable Graves' hyperthyroidism. The paper describes TCR Vbeta CDR3 sequencing of 135 peripheral blood samples, made up of 43 ophthalmopathy patients, roughly 80 hyperthyroidism patients and 17 progressor patients. Prospective prediction of ophthalmopathy was tested in an independent validation cohort of 18 to 20 hyperthyroidism patients and 17 patients who later progressed to ophthalmopathy. For training and testing, the 100 or so patients in the discovery cohort were randomly divided in a 7:3 ratio. After sampling, hyperthyroidism patients received methimazole starting at 30 mg daily, and ophthalmopathy patients received high-dose intravenous methylprednisolone. In addition, the study compared T-cell repertoires in thyroid tissue and in blood from about six Graves' hyperthyroidism patients.

The TCR beta CDR3 regions were amplified from RNA transcripts. The TCR CDR3 was subjected to a first round of RT-PCR using the HTBI primer set and the Qiagen OneStep RT-PCR kit. A second multiplex PCR round built the libraries, followed by size selection and purification. The libraries were sequenced on an Illumina HiSeq2000 using paired-end 100 bp reads. The authors processed their data as follows. SOAPnuke was used to process the raw data, throwing out any read that contained adapters or uncalled bases, had a mean Phred below 15, or lacked an exact constant-primer or identifier match. High-quality paired reads were merged using COPE v1.2.5, and each unique nucleotide sequence was defined as a clonotype. Clonotypes were aligned to IMGT TRBV, TRBD and TRBJ reference segments using MiTCR v1.1. The analysis included only V-J combinations with a frequency above 0.0001, which together covered roughly 99% of the repertoires. A TCS score was defined as the ratio of F50 (clonal expansion) to E x V (chaos), with BLOSUM62-based TCRdist applied between CDR3 peptides within each V-J. Welch's t-statistics and random forest reduced roughly 530 V-J features to under 15, which were used in a naive Bayes classifier (R e1071). The public reads were reprocessed in TCRdb via fastp at Q25 and MiXCR, keeping in-frame beta chains. Rows are unified per CDR3 protein, each entry keeping the most common DNA and genes. TCRdb, not the authors, supplied the V and J calls. Recorded for this sample are approximately 520,000 distinct CDR3 sequences; roughly a quarter of them occurred a single time. The biggest ten clones account for about 11% of the sample.

Summary of the overall study and its limitations: Most expanded thyroid clonotypes (frequency above 0.001) were also detected in blood, suggesting blood repertoires may reflect thyroid immune responses. A model built on a 13 V-J signature distinguished ophthalmopathy from stable hyperthyroidism, reaching about 88% sensitivity and 81.08% specificity in cross-validation and 80%/75% in testing. In validation, progression to ophthalmopathy was predicted by the model with around 70% sensitivity and 72.22% specificity, a median of about 6.4 months before onset. Sample size was not statistically predetermined, and investigators were not blinded to group allocation.

The cysteine opens and the phenylalanine closes a CDR3 of 13 amino acids. The read is trimmed to its CDR3 DNA, 39 bases read in frame from base 1. CDR1 LNHDA and CDR2 SQIVND were looked up in the germline V gene (reference sequence). V is clipped by 10 bases and J by 4 bases, and the sequence between their germline boundaries is 14 bases long. Moderately to severely active disease, a Clinical Activity Score of at least 3, a NOSPECS grade of at least 4, and a duration under 3 months were present in ophthalmopathy patients. Patients with uncontrolled infections, other autoimmune diseases, pregnancy or lactation were excluded. Clinical symptoms, serum thyroxine and TRAb, thyroid ultrasound, and orbital computed tomography formed the basis for the diagnoses. PBMCs were separated from under 12 ml of fresh peripheral blood using Ficoll-Paque density gradient centrifugation. Total RNA was extracted with Trizol reagent, and quality was checked on an Agilent 2100 Bioanalyzer.

This clonotype was detected ten times or more. Its binding antigen is unknown. There are no base qualities to consult, and no much larger clone falls within one base. This receptor was obtained from a woman between 25 and 40 years old with Graves' ophthalmopathy. The sequenced sample was blood. In this chain, TRBV19 is recombined with TRBJ1-5, with the D gene too uncertain to name. The CDR3 reads CATNDPPNQPQHF. The DNA sequence is given as TGTGCCACGAACGACCCCCCAAATCAGCCCCAGCATTTT.